This TCR beta chain derives from a study of regulatory T cells. A word on this clone: The antigen remains undetermined.

Study-wide results and limits: In CD3G-deficient patients, conventional CD4+ T cells were enriched for hydrophobic CDR3 residues at positions 6 and 7.

CDR3 length: 14 amino acids. Germline V gene sequence: CDR1 MNHNS, CDR2 SASEGT. V trimming: 2 bases; J trimming: 6 bases; junction bases outside the gene matches: 6. Amplification used 52 TRBV primers and 13 TRBJ primers. Some clones are missing from TCRdb's copy, which holds only in-frame ones; the method was immunoSEQ multiplex PCR. The data contain about 35,000 clones, about 88% of them seen just once; the ten biggest clones take up about 2.5%. The sequenced sample was conventional CD4+ T cells sorted from blood. This TCR was recovered from a person aged 18 to 29 with CD3G deficiency. The V call is TRBV6-1, the J call TRBJ2-7; 8 positions match TRBD2. The CDR3 DNA reads as TGTGCCAGCAGTGAATTCCGAGCGGGGGCCGAGCAGTACTTC. It is translated as CASSEFRAGAEQYF.